Here is one T cell receptor beta chain with its context. Antigen specificity is unknown. These data are taken from a study of radiation and T cells in renal cell carcinoma. Assay: immunoSEQ multiplex PCR; the TCRdb copy retains only in-frame clones and omits some. Of 130,000 or so clones in the sample, nearly 90% were seen once. General observations from the study: In blood, top tumor clones expanded by 2 weeks, shrinking by 4.

Time point: baseline pretreatment blood. Treatment here: 15 Gy SBRT to primary tumor, nephrectomy 4 weeks later. Radiation-treated patients gave blood at baseline, week 2 and week 4. V gave up 9 bases and J gave up 0 bases; unmatched junction bases: 16. CDR3 length: 19 amino acids. The sequence was obtained from a woman aged 50 to 65 with renal cell carcinoma. This chain links TRBV23-1 with TRBJ2-4; 11 bases align to TRBD2. TRBV23-1 is known as an ORF, though its function is uncertain. Specimen: blood, collected from a patient whose treatment included radiotherapy and nephrectomy. The CDR3 loop is CARRDLSGGARGAKNIQYF. CDR3 DNA sequence: TGCGCCAGGAGGGATCTTAGCGGGGGGGCACGAGGAGCCAAAAACATTCAGTACTTC.